This T cell receptor beta chain was profiled in a study of CD8+ T cells in alopecia areata. Once RNA had been extracted, it was reverse transcribed into cDNA to act as the sequencing template. Produced via immunoSEQ multiplex PCR; TCRdb's table is partial and in-frame only. This repertoire shows around 150,000 clones, 50% to 60% found once; its top ten account for about 4.9%. This receptor was taken from a human donor in good health. The sample comprised CD4+ T cells sorted from blood.

The CDR3 sequence is CATSRKRELGEQYF. The CDR3, as DNA: TGTGCCACCAGCCGAAAGCGGGAGCTAGGCGAGCAGTACTTC. This chain links TRBV15 with TRBJ2-7; 8 bases are shared with TRBD2. This CDR3 spans 14 amino acids. The ends lost 5 bases at V and 6 bases at J; junction bases unmatched: 9. Germline values: CDR1 LNHNV, CDR2 YYDKDF (reference sequence). Variable domain in full (rest from reference TRBV15 and TRBJ2-7): DAMVIQNPRYQVTQFGKPVTLSCSQTLNHNVMYWYQQKSSQAPKLLFHYYDKDFNNEADTPDNFQSRRPNTSFCFLDIRSPGLGDTAMYLCATSRKRELGEQYFGPGTRLTVT.